The present entry profiles one T cell receptor (beta chain) with its context. No antigen is known for it. Assay: immunoSEQ multiplex PCR; the TCRdb copy retains only in-frame clones and omits some. Of millions of clones listed, around 95% are singletons. The sample belongs to a study of shared clonotypes between healthy human individuals. Study findings and constraints: Represented genetic and exposure-history diversity was restricted by having few donors. What naive subsets generally showed was a larger estimated richness than memory subsets showed. The study sampled only blood, and tissue repertoires likely differ.

Germline loops: CDR1 MNHEY, CDR2 SVGAGI. V lost 8 bases, J lost 5 bases, and 19 bases lay in between. This CDR3 is 15 amino acids long. This chain joins TRBV6-5 and TRBJ2-1; D may be TRBD2 (7 bases). Sequenced: naive CD4+ T cells sorted from blood. Subset denoted: CD45RA+ positively selected. The source of this sequence is a young man in good health. In DNA form, the CDR3 reads TGTGCCAGCGGGAGGGGGGTAAAGGGACACAATGAGCAGTTCTTC. It yields the protein CASGRGVKGHNEQFF.